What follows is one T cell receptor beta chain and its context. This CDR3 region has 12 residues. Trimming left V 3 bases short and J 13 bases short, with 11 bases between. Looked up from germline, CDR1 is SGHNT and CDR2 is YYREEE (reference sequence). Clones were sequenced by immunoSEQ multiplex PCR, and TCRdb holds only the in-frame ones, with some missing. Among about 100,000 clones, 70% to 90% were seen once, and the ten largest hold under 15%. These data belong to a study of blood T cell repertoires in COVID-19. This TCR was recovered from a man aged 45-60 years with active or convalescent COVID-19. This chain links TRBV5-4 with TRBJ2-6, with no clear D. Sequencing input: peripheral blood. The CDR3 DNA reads TGTGCCAGCAGCTCTCAGAACCCAGTCCTGACTTTC. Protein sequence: CASSSQNPVLTF.